This T cell receptor (beta chain) appears in the sequencing data of a study of T cell responses to AZD1222 COVID-19 vaccine. Study information: Second doses that came at about 4 or about 12 weeks were put together. Study-wide findings and caveats: Researchers report vaccine-associated CD4 TCRs spanning spike, with dominance at 160-218 and 743-854. After the peak T cell response, and only then, were repertoires sampled. A mostly white British donor set with more females was recruited, and clonal diversity was possibly underestimated.

Profiled with immunoSEQ multiplex PCR; TCRdb holds only in-frame clones, not every one. The profile shows roughly 120,000 clones, approximately 90% of them singletons. The CDR3 spans 13 residues. Looked up from germline, CDR1 is MNHEY and CDR2 is SVGAGI. Trimming took off 0 bases at V and 6 bases at J, with 8 bases between the two ends. About this clone: What it recognizes is unknown.

The specimen comprised peripheral blood, sampled on day 0 of AZD1222 vaccination. J is TRBJ1-2 and V is TRBV6-5; perhaps TRBD1 as D (6 bases). The sequence was collected from an adult in good health. Here the CDR3 reads CASSYSNRDGYTF. The CDR3, as DNA: TGTGCCAGCAGTTACTCCAACAGGGATGGCTACACCTTC.